These 29 T cell receptor beta chains came from one sample sequenced in a study of blood T cell repertoires in COVID-19. The data were produced by immunoSEQ multiplex PCR, yet TCRdb's version contains in-frame clones alone and is incomplete. The sample gives just over 75,000 clones, around nine tenths of which show up once; roughly 5.3% is in the top ten. Sequencing was done on a sample of peripheral blood. Receptor source: a woman of 80 years or more with active or convalescent COVID-19.

V usage is TRBV18 and J usage is TRBJ2-5; D may be TRBD2 (6 bases). Trimming shortened V by 6 bases and J by 2 bases, and 10 bases separated the two germline ends. This CDR3 has 13 residues. CDR1 is KGHSH and CDR2 is LQKENI in the germline V gene. CDR3 sequence reads: CASSPGTQETQYF. The CDR3 DNA reads as TGTGCCAGCTCGCCAGGGACTCAAGAGACCCAGTACTTC.

There are a few counts of this clone. This chain uses TRBV10-3 with TRBJ2-7; weak D call: TRBD2 (5 bases). This CDR3 is 14 amino acids long. The ends were cut back, 10 bases at V and 0 bases at J, with 16 bases in the middle. Germline-derived CDR1 and CDR2 are ENHRY and SYGVKD. The CDR3 loop is CATSTSSGSYEQYF. CDR3 sequence (DNA): TGTGCCACCTCTACCAGCAGCGGCTCCTACGAGCAGTACTTC.

V usage is TRBV10-2 and J usage is TRBJ1-2; no clear D gene. The CDR3 has 12 amino acids. Between the trimmed V and J ends, which lost 8 bases and 4 bases, there was a span of 11 bases. Germline CDR1 WSHSY, CDR2 SAAADI. The CDR3 here is CASGKEGYGYTF. CDR3 coding DNA: TGCGCCAGCGGGAAAGAGGGCTATGGCTACACCTTC.

This chain joins TRBV11-3 and TRBJ2-4, with unresolved D. The CDR3 has 13 amino acids. V shed 1 base and J shed 4 bases, with 5 bases lying between them. Germline CDR1 reads SGHNT; CDR2 reads YENEEA. The CDR3 region has the DNA TGTGCCAGCAGCTTAGGGCCTAAAAACATTCAGTACTTC. It yields the protein CASSLGPKNIQYF.

The V call is TRBV19, the J call TRBJ2-7; D possibly corresponds to TRBD2 (6 bases). Trimming shortened V by 5 bases and J by 3 bases, and 11 bases separated the two germline ends. The CDR3 is 13 amino acids. Per germline, CDR1 LNHDA and CDR2 SQIVND (reference sequence). The CDR3 nucleotides are TGTGCCAGTAGTGAGGGAGGCCGCTACGAGCAGTACTTC. This translates into CASSEGGRYEQYF.

The rearrangement joins TRBV10-3 to TRBJ2-1, with TRBD2 identical over 7 bases. The CDR3 is made up of 16 amino acids. The V gene end was trimmed by 2 bases and the J gene end by 4 bases; junction bases not matched to a gene: 8. Looked up from germline, CDR1 is ENHRY and CDR2 is SYGVKD. CDR3 residues: CAISEGSSGHYNEQFF. In DNA form, the CDR3 reads TGTGCCATCAGTGAGGGAAGTAGCGGGCATTACAATGAGCAGTTCTTC.

This clone has only one observation. This chain links TRBV29-1 with TRBJ2-5; 8 nucleotides agree with TRBD2. The germline V gene encodes CDR1 SQVTM and CDR2 ANQGSEA. V lost 3 bases, J lost 4 bases, and 10 bases stayed unmatched. This CDR3 contains 15 residues. CDR3 sequence (DNA): TGCAGCGTTGAGGTGGTAGCGGGATTGGGAGAGACCCAGTACTTC. This translates into CSVEVVAGLGETQYF.

V usage is TRBV3-1 (or the pseudogene TRBV3-2) and J usage is TRBJ1-1; a weak D match, TRBD1 (6 bases). CDR1 is LGHDT, CDR2 YNNKEL, per germline (reference sequence). V lost 2 bases and J 1 base, leaving 14 bases between the germline ends. The length of the CDR3 is 16 residues. The CDR3 nucleotides read TGTGCCAGCAGCCAACCCCGACAGGATGGGAACACTGAAGCTTTCTTT. It encodes CASSQPRQDGNTEAFF.

V and J are TRBV30 and TRBJ1-5; TRBD1 might be the D (5 bases). This CDR3 comprises 13 residues. Germline CDR1 is GTSNPN and CDR2 is SVGIG (reference sequence). Trimming shortened V by 4 bases and J by 2 bases, and 9 bases separated the two germline ends. The CDR3 DNA follows: TGTGCCTGGACTGCGGGGGGCAATCAGCCCCAGCATTTT. Protein: CAWTAGGNQPQHF.

This clone has only one observation. The chain couples TRBV18 to TRBJ1-5; TRBD1 might be the D (5 bases). V shed 5 bases and J shed 4 bases, with 9 bases lying between them. CDR3 length: 13 amino acids. Germline CDR1 and CDR2: KGHSH and LQKENI. The CDR3 loop is CASSDNRNQPQHF. CDR3 sequence (DNA): TGTGCCAGCTCAGATAACAGGAATCAGCCCCAGCATTTT.

This clone appeared once. The J gene is TRBJ2-7, the V gene TRBV3-1 (or the pseudogene TRBV3-2), with 10 nucleotides matching TRBD1. V trimming: 2 bases; J trimming: 6 bases; junction bases outside the gene matches: 13. The germline V gene encodes CDR1 LGHDT and CDR2 YNNKEL (reference sequence). The CDR3 covers 17 residues. CDR3 loop: CASSQNLNPGQGIEQYF. The CDR3, as DNA: TGTGCCAGCAGCCAAAACCTAAACCCGGGACAGGGGATCGAGCAGTACTTC.

The V and J genes are TRBV9 and TRBJ2-7, with D perhaps matching TRBD1 (6 bases). Germline loops: CDR1 SGDLS, CDR2 YYNGEE. The CDR3 spans 15 residues. V lost 0 bases and J lost 2, with 12 bases in between. In DNA form, the CDR3 reads TGTGCCAGCAGCGTAGGAGGGGGTCAGACCTACGAGCAGTACTTC. This codes for CASSVGGGQTYEQYF. Based on the CDR3 plus reference TRBV9 and TRBJ2-7, the full variable domain is DSGVTQTPKHLITATGQRVTLRCSPRSGDLSVYWYQQSLDQGLQFLIQYYNGEERAKGNILERFSAQQFPDLHSELNLSSLELGDSALYFCASSVGGGQTYEQYFGPGTRLTVT.

The genes are TRBV5-1 and TRBJ1-2; 8 nucleotides agree with TRBD1. Trimming took 1 base from V and 2 from J; bases not matched to a gene: 1. This CDR3 has 14 residues. Germline lookup yields CDR1 SGHRS and CDR2 YFSETQ. The CDR3 sequence is CASSLNRGNYGYTF. The CDR3 DNA is TGCGCCAGCAGCTTGAACAGGGGGAACTATGGCTACACCTTC. Full variable domain (rest looked up from reference TRBV5-1 and TRBJ1-2): KAGVTQTPRYLIKTRGQQVTLSCSPISGHRSVSWYQQTPGQGLQFLFEYFSETQRNKGNFPGRFSGRQFSNSRSEMNVSTLELGDSALYLCASSLNRGNYGYTFGSGTRLTVV.

The chain couples TRBV27 to TRBJ2-2; a possible D gene is TRBD2 (5 bases). The V end lost 5 bases, the J end lost 3 bases, and 7 bases lay between the germline ends. CDR1 is MNHEY and CDR2 is SMNVEV in the germline V gene (reference sequence). The CDR3 totals 13 residues. The CDR3 here is CASSRTDTGELFF. The CDR3 DNA is TGTGCCAGCAGTCGGACTGACACCGGGGAGCTGTTTTTT.

This clone was counted once. The V call is TRBV23-1, the J call TRBJ2-4; D remains unclear. TRBV23-1 is an ORF, and what it does is uncertain. Trimming left V 5 bases short and J 8 bases short, with 13 bases between. This CDR3 is built from 13 residues. CDR3 nucleotide sequence: TGCGCCAGCAGTTGCGCCCTAAGATACATTCAGTACTTC. Its translation: CASSCALRYIQYF.

The chain uses TRBV19 and TRBJ2-3; maybe TRBD1 (5 bases). The CDR3 sequence is 13 residues long. Trimming stripped 5 bases from V and 6 bases from J, with 12 bases between. Germline V gene data show CDR1 as LNHDA and CDR2 as SQIVND (reference sequence). CDR3 residues: CASSDSRGDTQYF. The CDR3 nucleotides are TGTGCCAGTAGTGACAGCCGTGGGGATACGCAGTATTTT. Drawing the rest from reference TRBV19 and TRBJ2-3, the complete variable domain is DGGITQSPKYLFRKEGQNVTLSCEQNLNHDAMYWYRQDPGQGLRLIYYSQIVNDFQKGDIAEGYSVSREKKESFPLTVTSAQKNPTAFYLCASSDSRGDTQYFGPGTRLTVL.

V is TRBV28 and J is TRBJ1-2; D gene uncertain. Germline CDR1 reads MDHEN; CDR2 reads SYDVKM. The CDR3 runs to 13 residues. V was pared by 3 bases and J by 3 bases, with 8 bases between. The CDR3 nucleotides are TGTGCCAGCAGTTTGGGCCGGTACTATGGCTACACCTTC. Translating gives CASSLGRYYGYTF.

CDR3 sequence reads: CASSLDTGTEAFF. CDR3 sequence (DNA): TGTGCCAGCAGTTTGGACACCGGCACTGAAGCTTTCTTT. The rearrangement links TRBV6-5 to TRBJ1-1; a possible D gene is TRBD1 (5 bases). CDR1 is MNHEY and CDR2 is SVGAGI in the germline V gene. This CDR3 comprises 13 residues. Trimming took off 4 bases at V and 4 bases at J, with 10 bases between the two ends.

The chain links TRBV28 to TRBJ1-5; no clear D gene. CDR1 MDHEN and CDR2 SYDVKM come from the germline V gene. Trimming cost V 6 bases and J 0 bases, with 12 bases left between them. The CDR3 runs 15 residues. CDR3 region: CASSSTGYSNQPQHF. In DNA, the CDR3 is TGTGCCAGCAGCTCTACGGGGTATAGCAATCAGCCCCAGCATTTT.

The rearrangement links TRBV28 to TRBJ1-4; D possibly corresponds to TRBD1 (6 bases). In germline, CDR1 is MDHEN, CDR2 SYDVKM. Trimming removed 5 bases at V and 8 bases at J, with 15 bases between. CDR3 size: 14 residues. The CDR3 nucleotides read TGTGCCAGCAGTCTCACAGGGCCACAGGAAAAACTGTTTTTT. This gives the protein CASSLTGPQEKLFF.

In its sample, this clone was seen a few times. This sequence joins TRBV18 and TRBJ2-7, with D perhaps matching TRBD1 (6 bases). Germline V gene data show CDR1 as KGHSH and CDR2 as LQKENI. This CDR3 has 13 residues. V lost 2 bases, J lost 7 bases, and 12 bases lay in between. The CDR3 nucleotides read TGTGCCAGCTCACCAACAGGGTTGGGGGAGCAGTACTTC. As protein: CASSPTGLGEQYF.

This chain uses TRBV29-1 with TRBJ2-3; D remains ambiguous. CDR3 length equals 12 residues. Germline V gene sequence: CDR1 SQVTM, CDR2 ANQGSEA. The ends were cut back, 4 bases at V and 0 bases at J, with 5 bases in the middle. The CDR3 is CSVVSSTDTQYF. The CDR3 nucleotides are TGCAGCGTTGTATCTAGCACAGATACGCAGTATTTT.

The V call is TRBV28, the J call TRBJ1-2; unclear D gene. This CDR3 is 14 amino acids long. Deletions cut 7 bases from V and 5 bases from J, with 17 bases between. The germline V gene encodes CDR1 MDHEN and CDR2 SYDVKM. CDR3 loop: CASNRIAQRYGYTF. Here the CDR3 DNA reads TGTGCCAGCAACCGCATCGCGCAGAGGTATGGCTACACCTTC.

CDR3 DNA: TGTGCCAGCAGCTGGACACAGGATTCCTACGAGCAGTACTTC. Its translation is CASSWTQDSYEQYF. The rearrangement uses TRBV5-4 and TRBJ2-7, with D perhaps matching TRBD1 (5 bases). From germline, CDR1 is SGHNT and CDR2 YYREEE (reference sequence). The CDR3 runs 14 residues. Trimming removed 3 bases from V and 1 base from J, with 11 bases in between. Based on the CDR3 plus reference TRBV5-4 and TRBJ2-7, the full variable domain is ETGVTQSPTHLIKTRGQQVTLRCSSQSGHNTVSWYQQALGQGPQFIFQYYREEENGRGNFPPRFSGLQFPNYSSELNVNALELDDSALYLCASSWTQDSYEQYFGPGTRLTVT.

The chain couples TRBV5-6 to TRBJ1-4; 7 nucleotides line up with TRBD1. Germline V gene sequence: CDR1 SGHDT, CDR2 YYEEEE. The CDR3 has 17 residues. V shed 4 bases and J 0 bases; nucleotides not matched to a gene: 9. The CDR3 coding sequence is TGTGCCAGCAGCCCGCACAGGGGTCCTTCAACTAATGAAAAACTGTTTTTT. Translating it yields CASSPHRGPSTNEKLFF.

This clone showed up just once. The J gene is TRBJ2-3, the V gene TRBV4-3; TRBD2 aligns across 10 bases. With V trimmed by 0 bases and J by 4 bases, 10 bases remained unmatched. Germline assignment: CDR1 LGHNA and CDR2 YSLEER. The CDR3 totals 18 residues. The CDR3 DNA sequence: TGCGCCAGCAGCCAAGACGTCCCAGGGCTAGCGGGAGCAGATACGCAGTATTTT. Protein sequence: CASSQDVPGLAGADTQYF.

This chain links TRBV30 with TRBJ1-4, with D unresolved. CDR1 and CDR2 (germline): GTSNPN, SVGIG (reference sequence). V lost 5 bases and J 0 bases, leaving 16 bases between the germline ends. The CDR3 covers 16 residues. The CDR3 here is CAWSGRNLATNEKLFF. CDR3 sequence (DNA): TGTGCCTGGTCCGGGAGGAACCTTGCAACTAATGAAAAACTGTTTTTT.

V gene TRBV6-5 combines with J gene TRBJ2-4; a weak D match, TRBD1 (6 bases). Per the germline V gene, CDR1 is MNHEY and CDR2 is SVGAGI. This CDR3 spans 14 amino acids. Trimming removed 4 bases from V and 4 bases from J, with 11 bases in between. DNA of the CDR3: TGTGCCAGCAGTTCTATTGGACAGAAAAACATTCAGTACTTC. The encoded protein is CASSSIGQKNIQYF.

The rearrangement links TRBV28 to TRBJ2-3; a weak D match, TRBD2 (6 bases). Trimming stripped 6 bases from V and 4 bases from J, with 14 bases between. This CDR3 is built from 14 residues. The V gene's germline CDR1 is MDHEN and CDR2 SYDVKM. The CDR3 is CASSPPGGSDTQYF. DNA of the CDR3: TGTGCCAGCAGCCCGCCCGGGGGATCAGATACGCAGTATTTT.